This T cell receptor beta chain was identified during a study of blood T cell repertoires in COVID-19. Turning to the study itself: Sites across the United States, Italy and Spain contributed samples from acute and convalescent COVID-19.

The V gene's germline CDR1 is LNHDA and CDR2 SQIVND (reference sequence). The CDR3 loop spans 14 amino acids. The V segment lost 6 bases and the J segment 7 bases; nucleotides outside the gene matches: 8. How the authors handled the data: Amplifying reference gene primers gave estimates of nucleated cell counts. The assay was immunoSEQ multiplex PCR, and TCRdb's table has in-frame clones only and misses some. V and J calls plus clone size are reproduced from that table; the DNA served to infer D and trimming. The sample contains around 320,000 clones, roughly 85% of which appear only once. The rearrangement uses TRBV19 and TRBJ2-1; 8 bases match TRBD1. The source of this sequence is a human donor in a cohort sampled during active COVID-19. The sample was peripheral blood. CDR3 bases: TGTGCCAGTAGAAGAGACAGGGGAATGAATGAGCAGTTCTTC. This encodes CASRRDRGMNEQFF.